This TCR beta chain was retrieved from a study of control samples from healthy donors and cancer patients. Per germline, CDR1 MNHEY and CDR2 SVGAGI. The CDR3 is 15 residues long. Unmatched junction bases numbered 7, after V lost 5 bases and J lost 5 bases. Data came from immunoSEQ multiplex PCR; TCRdb stores just in-frame clones and leaves some out. Of 46,000 or so clones in the sample, about 93% were seen once. V is TRBV6-5 and J is TRBJ2-3; 10 nucleotides match TRBD1. Material for sequencing was PBMCs. This TCR was sampled from a woman aged 45-59 years with head and neck cancer. CDR3 amino acids: CASSPRDRGVDTQYF. The DNA for the CDR3 is TGTGCCAGCAGTCCCCGGGACAGGGGCGTAGATACGCAGTATTTT.